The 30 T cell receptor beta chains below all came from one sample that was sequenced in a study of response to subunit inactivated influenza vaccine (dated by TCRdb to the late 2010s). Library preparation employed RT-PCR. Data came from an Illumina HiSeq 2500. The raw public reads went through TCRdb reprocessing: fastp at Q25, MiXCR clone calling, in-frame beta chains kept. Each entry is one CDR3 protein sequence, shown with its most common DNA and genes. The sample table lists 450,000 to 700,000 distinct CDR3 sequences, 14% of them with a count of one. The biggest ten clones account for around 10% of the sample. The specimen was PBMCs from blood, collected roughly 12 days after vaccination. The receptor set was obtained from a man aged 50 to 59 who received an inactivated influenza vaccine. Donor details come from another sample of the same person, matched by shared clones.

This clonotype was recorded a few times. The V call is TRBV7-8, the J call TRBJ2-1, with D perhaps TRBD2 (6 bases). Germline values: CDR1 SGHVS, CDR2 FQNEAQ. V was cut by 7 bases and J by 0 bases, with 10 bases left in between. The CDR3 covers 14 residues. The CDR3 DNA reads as TGTGCCAGCACCGTGGGGGGCTCCTACAATGAGCAGTTCTTC. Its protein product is CASTVGGSYNEQFF.

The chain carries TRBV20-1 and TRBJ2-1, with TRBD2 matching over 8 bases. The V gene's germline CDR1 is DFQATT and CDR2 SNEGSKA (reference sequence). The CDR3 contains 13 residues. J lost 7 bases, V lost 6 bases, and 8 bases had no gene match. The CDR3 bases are TGCAGTGCCGGTCACAGCGGGAGAAATGAGCAGTTCTTC. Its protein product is CSAGHSGRNEQFF.

In nucleotides, the CDR3 is TGCGCCAGCAGCCAGAGCCCGCGGGGCCAGATTCCAGATACGCAGTATTTT. Amino acid sequence: CASSQSPRGQIPDTQYF. This rearrangement joins TRBV4-3 to TRBJ2-3; possibly TRBD2 for D (6 bases). Per germline, CDR1 LGHNA and CDR2 YSLEER. There are 17 residues in the CDR3. V dropped 3 bases and J dropped 4 bases, with 20 bases sitting between them.

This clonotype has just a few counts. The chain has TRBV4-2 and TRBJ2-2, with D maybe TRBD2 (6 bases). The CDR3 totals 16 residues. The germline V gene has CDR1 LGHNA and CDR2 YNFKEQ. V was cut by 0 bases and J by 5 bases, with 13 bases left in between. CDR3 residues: CASSQDGGRDTGELFF. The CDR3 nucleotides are TGTGCCAGCAGCCAAGACGGGGGAAGGGATACCGGGGAGCTGTTTTTT.

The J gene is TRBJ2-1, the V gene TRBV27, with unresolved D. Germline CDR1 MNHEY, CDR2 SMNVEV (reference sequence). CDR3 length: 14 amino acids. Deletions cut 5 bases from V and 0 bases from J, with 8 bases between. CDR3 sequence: CASSRQVSYNEQFF. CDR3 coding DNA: TGTGCCAGCAGTAGGCAGGTCTCCTACAATGAGCAGTTCTTC.

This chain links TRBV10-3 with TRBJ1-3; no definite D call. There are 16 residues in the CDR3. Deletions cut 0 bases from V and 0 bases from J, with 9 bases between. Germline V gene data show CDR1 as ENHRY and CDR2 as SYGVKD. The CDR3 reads CAISESTGSSGNTIYF. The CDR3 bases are TGTGCCATCAGTGAGTCGACCGGGAGCTCTGGAAACACCATATATTTT.

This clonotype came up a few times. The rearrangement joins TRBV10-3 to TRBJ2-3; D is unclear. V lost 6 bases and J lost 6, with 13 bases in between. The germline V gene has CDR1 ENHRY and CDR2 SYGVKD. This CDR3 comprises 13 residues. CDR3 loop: CAISNPSVDTQYF. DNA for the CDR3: TGTGCCATCAGCAACCCAAGTGTGGATACGCAGTATTTT.

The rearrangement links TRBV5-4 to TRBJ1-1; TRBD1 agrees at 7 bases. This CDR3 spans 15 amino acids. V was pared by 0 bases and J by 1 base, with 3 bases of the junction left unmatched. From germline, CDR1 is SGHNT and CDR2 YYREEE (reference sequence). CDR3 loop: CASSLVGQSNTEAFF. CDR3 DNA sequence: TGTGCCAGCAGCTTGGTGGGACAGTCGAACACTGAAGCTTTCTTT.

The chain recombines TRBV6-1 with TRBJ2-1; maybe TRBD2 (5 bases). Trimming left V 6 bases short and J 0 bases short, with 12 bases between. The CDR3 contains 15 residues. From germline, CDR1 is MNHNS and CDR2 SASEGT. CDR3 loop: CASRPSAASYNEQFF. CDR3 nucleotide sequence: TGTGCCAGCAGACCTTCAGCGGCCTCCTACAATGAGCAGTTCTTC.

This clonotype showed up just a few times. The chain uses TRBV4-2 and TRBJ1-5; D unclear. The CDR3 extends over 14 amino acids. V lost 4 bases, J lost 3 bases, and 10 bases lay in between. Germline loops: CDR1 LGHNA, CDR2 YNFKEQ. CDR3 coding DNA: TGTGCCAGCAGCCCCATGGGGAACAATCAGCCCCAGCATTTT. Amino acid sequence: CASSPMGNNQPQHF.

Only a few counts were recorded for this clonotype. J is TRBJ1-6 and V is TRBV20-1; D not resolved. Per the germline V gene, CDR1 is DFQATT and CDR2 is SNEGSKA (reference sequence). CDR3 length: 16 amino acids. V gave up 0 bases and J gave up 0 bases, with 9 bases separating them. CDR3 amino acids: CSARDRRSSYNSPLHF. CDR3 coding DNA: TGCAGTGCTAGAGATCGGAGGAGCTCCTATAATTCACCCCTCCACTTT.

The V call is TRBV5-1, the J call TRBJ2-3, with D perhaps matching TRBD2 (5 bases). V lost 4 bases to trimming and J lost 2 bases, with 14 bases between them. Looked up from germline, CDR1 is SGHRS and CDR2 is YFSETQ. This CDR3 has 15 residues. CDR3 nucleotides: TGCGCCAGCAGCCCGGGAACGTACGCCACAGATACGCAGTATTTT. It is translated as CASSPGTYATDTQYF.

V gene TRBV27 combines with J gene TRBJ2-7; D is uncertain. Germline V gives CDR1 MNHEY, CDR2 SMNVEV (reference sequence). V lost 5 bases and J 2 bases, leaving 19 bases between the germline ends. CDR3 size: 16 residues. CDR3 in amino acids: CASSPTQMSWAYEQYF. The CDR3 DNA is TGTGCCAGCAGTCCTACCCAGATGAGTTGGGCCTACGAGCAGTACTTC.

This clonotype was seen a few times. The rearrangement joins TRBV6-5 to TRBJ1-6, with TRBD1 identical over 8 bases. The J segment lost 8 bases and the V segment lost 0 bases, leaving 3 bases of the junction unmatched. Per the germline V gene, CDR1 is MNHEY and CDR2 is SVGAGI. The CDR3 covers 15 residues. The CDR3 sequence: CASSYSQGAYSPLHF. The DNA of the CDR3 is TGTGCCAGCAGTTACTCGCAGGGGGCGTATTCACCCCTCCACTTT.

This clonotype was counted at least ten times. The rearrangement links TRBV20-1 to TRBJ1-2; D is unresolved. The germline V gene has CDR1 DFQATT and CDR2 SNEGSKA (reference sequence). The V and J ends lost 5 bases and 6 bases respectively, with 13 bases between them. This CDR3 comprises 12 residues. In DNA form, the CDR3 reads TGCAGTGCTCGGAGGTTGACGGATGGCTACACCTTC. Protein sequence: CSARRLTDGYTF.

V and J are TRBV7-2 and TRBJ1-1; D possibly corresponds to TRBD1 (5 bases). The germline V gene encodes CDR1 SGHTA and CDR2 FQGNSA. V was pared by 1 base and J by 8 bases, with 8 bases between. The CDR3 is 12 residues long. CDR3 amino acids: CASSLVWTEAFF. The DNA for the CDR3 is TGTGCCAGCAGCTTAGTATGGACAGAAGCTTTCTTT.

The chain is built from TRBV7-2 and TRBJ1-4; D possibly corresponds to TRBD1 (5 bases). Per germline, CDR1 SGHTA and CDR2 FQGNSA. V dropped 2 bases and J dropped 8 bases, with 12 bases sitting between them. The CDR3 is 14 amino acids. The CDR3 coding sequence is TGTGCCAGCAGCTTACTCCCAGGGTCAGAAAAACTGTTTTTT. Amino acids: CASSLLPGSEKLFF.

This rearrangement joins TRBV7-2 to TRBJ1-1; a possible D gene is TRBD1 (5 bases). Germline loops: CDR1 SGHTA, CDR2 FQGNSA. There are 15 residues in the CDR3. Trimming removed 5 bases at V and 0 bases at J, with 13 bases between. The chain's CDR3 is CASSPGPGLNTEAFF. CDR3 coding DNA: TGTGCCAGCAGCCCGGGACCGGGGTTGAACACTGAAGCTTTCTTT.

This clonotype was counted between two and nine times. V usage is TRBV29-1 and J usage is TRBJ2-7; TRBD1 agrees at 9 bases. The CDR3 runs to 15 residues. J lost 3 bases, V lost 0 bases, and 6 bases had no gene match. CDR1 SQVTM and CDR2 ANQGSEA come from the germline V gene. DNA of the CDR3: TGCAGCGTTGAAGAACGAGGACAGGGGATCTACGAGCAGTACTTC. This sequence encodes CSVEERGQGIYEQYF.

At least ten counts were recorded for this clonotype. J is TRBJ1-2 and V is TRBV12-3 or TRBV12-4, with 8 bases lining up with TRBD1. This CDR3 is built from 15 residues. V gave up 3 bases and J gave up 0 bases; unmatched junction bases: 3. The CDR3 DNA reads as TGTGCCAGCAGTTTCGGACAGGGTACTAACTATGGCTACACCTTC. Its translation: CASSFGQGTNYGYTF.

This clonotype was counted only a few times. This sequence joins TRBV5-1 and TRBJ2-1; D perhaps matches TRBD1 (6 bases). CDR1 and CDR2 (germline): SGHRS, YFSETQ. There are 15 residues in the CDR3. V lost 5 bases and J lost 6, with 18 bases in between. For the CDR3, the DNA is TGCGCCAGCAGTTACCTTAACAGGGAAGCCAATGAGCAGTTCTTC. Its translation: CASSYLNREANEQFF.

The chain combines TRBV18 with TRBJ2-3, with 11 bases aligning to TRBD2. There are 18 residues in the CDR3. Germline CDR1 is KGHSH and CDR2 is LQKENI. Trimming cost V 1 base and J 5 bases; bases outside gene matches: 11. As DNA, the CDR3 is TGTGCCAGCTCACCACGTACTAGCGGGGGTCCTACAAAAGATACGCAGTATTTT. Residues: CASSPRTSGGPTKDTQYF.

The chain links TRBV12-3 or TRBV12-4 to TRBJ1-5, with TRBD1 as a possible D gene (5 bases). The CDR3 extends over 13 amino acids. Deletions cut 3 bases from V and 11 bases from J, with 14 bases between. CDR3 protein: CASSFRAPQTQHF. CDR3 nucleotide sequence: TGTGCCAGCAGTTTCAGGGCGCCGCAGACCCAGCATTTT.

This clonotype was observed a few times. DNA for the CDR3: TGCAGTGCTAGGGGTCTAATATCGGGCAATGAGCAGTTCTTC. Translation gives CSARGLISGNEQFF. The V and J genes are TRBV20-1 and TRBJ2-1; D remains unclear. The germline V gene encodes CDR1 DFQATT and CDR2 SNEGSKA (reference sequence). The V end lost 3 bases, the J end lost 6 bases, and 15 bases lay between the germline ends. The length of the CDR3 is 14 residues.

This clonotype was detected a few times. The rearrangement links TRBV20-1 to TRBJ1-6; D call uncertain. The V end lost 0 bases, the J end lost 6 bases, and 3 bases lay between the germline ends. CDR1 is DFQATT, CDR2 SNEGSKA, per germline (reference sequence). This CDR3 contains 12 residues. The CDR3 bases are TGCAGTGCTAGAGATGTTAATTCACCCCTCCACTTT. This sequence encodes CSARDVNSPLHF.

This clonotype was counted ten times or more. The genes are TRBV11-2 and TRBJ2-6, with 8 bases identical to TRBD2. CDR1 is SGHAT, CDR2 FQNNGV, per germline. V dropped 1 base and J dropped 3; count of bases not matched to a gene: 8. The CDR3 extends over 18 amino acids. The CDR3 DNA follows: TGTGCCAGCAGCTTAGTTAGCGGGATAGGCGGTGGGGCCAACGTCCTGACTTTC. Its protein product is CASSLVSGIGGGANVLTF.

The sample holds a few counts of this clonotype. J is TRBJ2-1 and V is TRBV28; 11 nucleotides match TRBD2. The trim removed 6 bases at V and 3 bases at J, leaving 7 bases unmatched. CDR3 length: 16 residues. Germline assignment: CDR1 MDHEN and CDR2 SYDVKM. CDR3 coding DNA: TGTGCCAGCAGCGATCTAGCGGGAGGCATCTACAATGAGCAGTTCTTC. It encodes CASSDLAGGIYNEQFF.

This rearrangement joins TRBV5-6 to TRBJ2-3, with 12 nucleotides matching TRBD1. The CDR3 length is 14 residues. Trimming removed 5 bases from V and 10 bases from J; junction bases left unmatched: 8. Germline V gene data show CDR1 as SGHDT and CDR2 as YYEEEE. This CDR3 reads CASRSGQGAWAQYF. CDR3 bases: TGTGCCAGCAGGTCGGGACAGGGGGCTTGGGCGCAGTATTTT.

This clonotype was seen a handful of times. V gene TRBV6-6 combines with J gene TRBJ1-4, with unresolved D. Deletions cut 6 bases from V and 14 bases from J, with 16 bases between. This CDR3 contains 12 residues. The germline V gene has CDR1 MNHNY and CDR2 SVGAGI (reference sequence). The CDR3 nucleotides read TGTGCCAGCAGCCCTGGAAACAGTTTCCTGTTTTTT. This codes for CASSPGNSFLFF.

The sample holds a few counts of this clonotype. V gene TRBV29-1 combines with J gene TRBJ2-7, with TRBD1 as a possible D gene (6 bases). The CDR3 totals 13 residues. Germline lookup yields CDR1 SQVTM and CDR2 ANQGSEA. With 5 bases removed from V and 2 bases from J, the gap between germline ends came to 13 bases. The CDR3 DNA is TGCAGCGTTCGGACAGACCAAGCCTACGAGCAGTACTTC. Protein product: CSVRTDQAYEQYF.